The 24 T cell receptor beta chains below were found in one sample sequenced in a study of blood T cell repertoires in COVID-19. The data were produced by immunoSEQ multiplex PCR, yet TCRdb's version contains in-frame clones alone and is incomplete. This table has 180,000 or so clones, around 87% appearing once. Sequenced sample: peripheral blood. These receptors came from a man between 18 and 29 years old with active or convalescent COVID-19.

The chain recombines TRBV7-2 with TRBJ2-1; the D is unclear. Germline V gene data show CDR1 as SGHTA and CDR2 as FQGNSA. The CDR3 totals 15 residues. V was clipped by 1 base and J by 9 bases, with 16 bases between them. CDR3 nucleotide sequence: TGTGCCAGCAGCTTAGGAAGTGGCGGTGAAGTTGAGCAGTTCTTC. Residues: CASSLGSGGEVEQFF.

The chain combines TRBV6-1 with TRBJ2-7; D might be TRBD1 (6 bases). The CDR3 is 13 residues long. CDR1 MNHNS and CDR2 SASEGT come from the germline V gene. V dropped 3 bases and J dropped 9 bases, with 15 bases sitting between them. CDR3 nucleotide sequence: TGTGCCAGCAGTGAGGACAGCCTCCTGGGGCAGTACGTC. It specifies CASSEDSLLGQYV.

For the CDR3, the DNA is TGTGCCAGCAGTTTACTCGGGGTAGATACGCAGTATTTT. It encodes CASSLLGVDTQYF. The rearrangement uses TRBV27 and TRBJ2-3, with D possibly being TRBD2 (5 bases). The V end lost 2 bases, the J end lost 5 bases, and 8 bases lay between the germline ends. CDR3 length: 13 residues. Germline CDR1 is MNHEY and CDR2 is SMNVEV (reference sequence).

In regard to this clone: Additional DNA sequences in this sample encode the identical CDR3. This sequence joins TRBV9 and TRBJ2-5; 7 bases are shared with TRBD2. This CDR3 region has 12 residues. V trimming: 2 bases; J trimming: 5 bases; junction bases outside the gene matches: 0. Germline CDR1 and CDR2: SGDLS and YYNGEE. CDR3 sequence reads: CASSVGGETQYF. The CDR3 DNA follows: TGTGCCAGCAGCGTCGGGGGGGAGACCCAGTACTTC. Filled out from reference TRBV9 and TRBJ2-5, the complete variable domain reads DSGVTQTPKHLITATGQRVTLRCSPRSGDLSVYWYQQSLDQGLQFLIQYYNGEERAKGNILERFSAQQFPDLHSELNLSSLELGDSALYFCASSVGGETQYFGPGTRLLVL.

This chain connects TRBV6-5 to TRBJ1-2, with 11 bases aligning to TRBD1. V shed 4 bases, J shed 7 bases, and the junction held 5 bases outside the gene matches. Per germline, CDR1 MNHEY and CDR2 SVGAGI. The CDR3 totals 14 residues. The CDR3 sequence: CASSSGQGASGYTF. The CDR3 coding sequence is TGTGCCAGCAGTTCCGGACAGGGGGCTAGTGGCTACACCTTC.

The chain joins TRBV6-6 to TRBJ2-1; 10 bases match TRBD2. CDR1 and CDR2 (germline): MNHNY, SVGAGI (reference sequence). The CDR3 is 14 residues long. Losses at the gene ends were 4 bases for V and 6 bases for J; bases not matched to a gene: 3. CDR3 residues: CASSSSGRSNEQFF. The CDR3 nucleotides read TGTGCCAGCAGTTCTAGCGGGAGAAGCAATGAGCAGTTCTTC.

The chain is built from TRBV5-1 and TRBJ1-1; 7 nucleotides match TRBD1. With 4 bases clipped from V and 5 bases from J, the junction kept 17 bases outside the gene matches. Per the germline V gene, CDR1 is SGHRS and CDR2 is YFSETQ. CDR3 size: 17 residues. CDR3 sequence reads: CASSGKRRQGPGTEAFF. In DNA form, the CDR3 reads TGCGCCAGCAGCGGAAAAAGAAGACAGGGCCCGGGGACTGAAGCTTTCTTT.

The genes are TRBV19 and TRBJ1-4; perhaps TRBD1 as D (6 bases). V was cut by 4 bases and J by 0 bases, with 15 bases left in between. Germline CDR1 and CDR2: LNHDA and SQIVND (reference sequence). The CDR3 spans 17 residues. CDR3 bases: TGTGCCAGTAGTACCAACAGGGAACGCGCAACTAATGAAAAACTGTTTTTT. This sequence encodes CASSTNRERATNEKLFF.

The J gene is TRBJ1-5, the V gene TRBV6-2 or TRBV6-3; unclear D gene. V was shortened by 6 bases and J by 0 bases, with 12 bases between the two germline ends. The CDR3 sequence is 15 residues long. CDR1 and CDR2 (germline): MNHEY, SVGEGT. This CDR3 reads CASSPGGYSNQPQHF. In nucleotides, the CDR3 is TGTGCCAGCAGCCCCGGCGGTTATAGCAATCAGCCCCAGCATTTT.

The chain carries TRBV30 and TRBJ1-5, with a weak D call TRBD1 (6 bases). The CDR3 has 14 residues. CDR1 is GTSNPN and CDR2 is SVGIG in the germline V gene (reference sequence). Trimming removed 2 bases at V and 4 bases at J, with 12 bases between. CDR3 in DNA: TGTGCCTGGAGTACAGGGACCCCGAATCAGCCCCAGCATTTT. Its protein is CAWSTGTPNQPQHF.

The CDR3 DNA reads as TGTGCCAGCAGACCCCCTTGGGGACGGGAGTTGGACGAGCAGTACTTC. It yields the protein CASRPPWGRELDEQYF. The J gene is TRBJ2-7, the V gene TRBV28; D might be TRBD2 (6 bases). The CDR3 spans 16 residues. CDR1 MDHEN and CDR2 SYDVKM come from the germline V gene. Trimming pared 6 bases from V and 5 bases from J, leaving 23 bases between.

The chain has TRBV19 and TRBJ2-7; D may be TRBD2 (6 bases). Germline V gives CDR1 LNHDA, CDR2 SQIVND (reference sequence). The CDR3 is 15 residues long. Trimming stripped 5 bases from V and 8 bases from J, with 22 bases between. The CDR3 nucleotides are TGTGCCAGTAGTCCCGGACCTAGCGCCGCCGGGAAGCAGTACTTC. Its translation: CASSPGPSAAGKQYF.

This chain joins TRBV24-1 and TRBJ1-5; D is perhaps TRBD1 (5 bases). The germline CDR1 and CDR2 sequences are KGHDR and SFDVKD. V was trimmed by 3 bases and J by 6 bases, leaving 11 bases between them. The CDR3 sequence is 14 residues long. The CDR3 sequence is CATSDPGVGQPQHF. The CDR3 DNA sequence: TGTGCCACCAGTGATCCGGGGGTGGGTCAGCCCCAGCATTTT.

The chain uses TRBV11-3 and TRBJ2-1; no firm D call. This CDR3 is built from 16 residues. Trimming stripped 4 bases from V and 0 bases from J, with 13 bases between. The germline V gene encodes CDR1 SGHNT and CDR2 YENEEA. CDR3 DNA sequence: TGTGCCAGCAGCTACGGCGGCACAAGCTCCTACAATGAGCAGTTCTTC. Translating gives CASSYGGTSSYNEQFF. The whole variable domain, remainder taken from reference TRBV11-3 and TRBJ2-1, is EAGVVQSPRYKIIEKKQPVAFWCNPISGHNTLYWYLQNLGQGPELLIRYENEEAVDDSQLPKDRFSAERLKGVDSTLKIQPAELGDSAVYLCASSYGGTSSYNEQFFGPGTRLTVL.

The chain combines TRBV6-1 with TRBJ2-6, with TRBD1 matching over 7 bases. This CDR3 has 16 residues. The germline gives CDR1 MNHNS, CDR2 SASEGT. V dropped 3 bases and J dropped 0; count of bases not matched to a gene: 2. CDR3 loop: CASSDRGTSGANVLTF. The CDR3 DNA reads TGTGCCAGCAGTGACAGGGGGACCTCTGGGGCCAACGTCCTGACTTTC.

This clone was counted once. CDR3 DNA sequence: TGTGCCAGTAGTTTTAGGGAGTCTAGCAATCAGCCCCAGCATTTT. It is translated as CASSFRESSNQPQHF. The V gene is TRBV19, the J gene TRBJ1-5, with unresolved D. CDR3 length: 15 amino acids. V was clipped by 5 bases and J by 0 bases, with 11 bases between them. CDR1 is LNHDA, CDR2 SQIVND, per germline (reference sequence).

This clone has just one count. The chain carries TRBV2 and TRBJ2-3; D is perhaps TRBD2 (5 bases). This CDR3 has 15 residues. Trimming removed 5 bases from V and 0 bases from J, with 12 bases in between. Germline CDR1 reads SNHLY; CDR2 reads FYNNEI. CDR3 sequence: CASSRLAASTDTQYF. The DNA of the CDR3 is TGTGCCAGCAGTCGCCTAGCCGCTAGCACAGATACGCAGTATTTT.

This clone has a single count. The rearrangement links TRBV19 to TRBJ1-1, with D possibly matching TRBD1 (5 bases). V was pared by 3 bases and J by 4 bases, with 12 bases between. This CDR3 has 14 amino acids. Germline V gene lookup returns CDR1 LNHDA and CDR2 SQIVND (reference sequence). Here the CDR3 DNA reads TGTGCCAGTAGTATGGGGGGGAAGGTCACTGAAGCTTTCTTT. The encoded protein is CASSMGGKVTEAFF. Full variable domain (rest looked up from reference TRBV19 and TRBJ1-1): DGGITQSPKYLFRKEGQNVTLSCEQNLNHDAMYWYRQDPGQGLRLIYYSQIVNDFQKGDIAEGYSVSREKKESFPLTVTSAQKNPTAFYLCASSMGGKVTEAFFGQGTRLTVV.

The chain employs TRBV11-3 and TRBJ2-4; D perhaps matches TRBD2 (5 bases). The germline gives CDR1 SGHNT, CDR2 YENEEA. This CDR3 contains 15 residues. V was cut by 0 bases and J by 9 bases, with 15 bases left in between. CDR3 sequence reads: CASSLDVGPAGIQYF. In DNA, the CDR3 is TGTGCCAGCAGCTTAGATGTAGGACCGGCGGGCATTCAGTACTTC.

The chain joins TRBV25-1 to TRBJ1-1; TRBD1 is a possible D gene (5 bases). Germline CDR1 and CDR2: MGHDK and SYGVNS. Trimming removed 7 bases from V and 4 bases from J, with 13 bases in between. This CDR3 region has 13 residues. CDR3 in amino acids: CASTKSGGTEAFF. The CDR3 region has the DNA TGTGCCAGCACCAAATCGGGGGGCACTGAAGCTTTCTTT.

This chain uses TRBV25-1 with TRBJ2-7; TRBD1 agrees at 9 bases. The germline V gene encodes CDR1 MGHDK and CDR2 SYGVNS. V was clipped by 6 bases and J by 4 bases; unmatched bases: 13. This CDR3 comprises 16 residues. The CDR3, as DNA: TGTGCCAGCAGGACCCCCAGGGACAGGGAAATGTACGAGCAGTACGTC. It encodes CASRTPRDREMYEQYV.

The chain is built from TRBV18 and TRBJ2-7; 9 bases map to TRBD1. The CDR3 is made up of 14 amino acids. Germline V gives CDR1 KGHSH, CDR2 LQKENI. Unmatched junction bases numbered 5, after V lost 6 bases and J lost 2 bases. CDR3 loop: CASSLGTGPYEQYV. The CDR3 DNA reads as TGTGCCAGCTCGCTGGGGACAGGGCCCTACGAGCAGTACGTC.

The chain is built from TRBV2 and TRBJ2-5; the D is unclear. Germline loops: CDR1 SNHLY, CDR2 FYNNEI. Trimming removed 4 bases from V and 7 bases from J, with 4 bases in between. The CDR3 sequence is 10 residues long. Written as DNA, the CDR3 is TGTGCCAGCAGTGTAGTGACCCAGTACTTC. Its protein is CASSVVTQYF.

The chain employs TRBV13 and TRBJ2-7; no clear D gene. Germline-derived CDR1 and CDR2 are PRHDT and FYEKMQ (reference sequence). Deletions cut 4 bases from V and 1 base from J, with 2 bases between. This CDR3 is 11 amino acids long. The CDR3 nucleotides are TGTGCCAGCAGCTCGTCCTACGAGCAGTACTTC. This translates into CASSSSYEQYF.